What follows describes a single TCR beta chain. Antigen unknown. This entry belongs to a study of Ad26.COV2.S vaccination and SARS-CoV-2 variants. The wider study: As a participant in COV1001, the donor was in the Ad26.COV2.S trial arm. Study results and caveats: Non-spike TCR breadth was similar in vaccine and placebo recipients. Breadth and depth estimates from TCRs may understate total T cell responses.

Treatment of the sample: around 19 received Ad26.COV2.S at low or high dose, single or two shots; 5 received placebo; per-sample allocation not given. Vaccine and placebo recipients were sampled on day 63 after the first injection. Participants' vaccine, an Ad26 vector, delivered Wuhan-strain SARS-CoV-2 spike. Sequencing used immunoSEQ multiplex PCR; TCRdb keeps in-frame clones, though not all of them. The table has 350,000 to 450,000 clones, approximately 91% seen once; the top ten hold about 2%. The TCR comes from a person between 18 and 65 years old who received the Ad26.COV2.S COVID-19 vaccine or a placebo. The specimen comprised peripheral blood, sampled in a trial of Ad26.COV2.S vaccine versus placebo.

The CDR3 DNA reads as TGTGCCAGTACCCCCGATCTAAATAATTCACCCCTCCACTTT. It is translated as CASTPDLNNSPLHF. The chain couples TRBV9 to TRBJ1-6, with no clear D. Looked up from germline, CDR1 is SGDLS and CDR2 is YYNGEE. The CDR3 length is 14 residues. The V end was cut by 8 bases, the J end by 5 bases, with 14 bases between.